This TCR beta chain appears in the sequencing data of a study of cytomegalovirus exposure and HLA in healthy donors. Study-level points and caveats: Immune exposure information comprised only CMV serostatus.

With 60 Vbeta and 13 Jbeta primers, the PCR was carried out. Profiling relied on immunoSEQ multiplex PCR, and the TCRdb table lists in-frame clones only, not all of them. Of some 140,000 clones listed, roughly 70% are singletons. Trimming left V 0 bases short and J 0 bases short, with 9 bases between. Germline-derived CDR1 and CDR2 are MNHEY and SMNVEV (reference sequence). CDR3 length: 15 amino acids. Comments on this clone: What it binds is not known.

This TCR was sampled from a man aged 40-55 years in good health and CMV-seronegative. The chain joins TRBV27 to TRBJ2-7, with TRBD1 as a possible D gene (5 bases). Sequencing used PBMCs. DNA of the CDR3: TGTGCCAGCAGTTTATCGGAGACAGTCTCCTACGAGCAGTACTTC. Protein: CASSLSETVSYEQYF.